The 9 T cell receptor beta chains presented below share a single source sample, sequenced in a study of blood T cell repertoires in COVID-19. TCRdb's copy holds only in-frame clones and misses some; the assay was immunoSEQ multiplex PCR. In the table there are some 530,000 clones, 70% to 90% of which are singletons. Sample: peripheral blood. Every receptor here comes from a human donor in a cohort sampled during active COVID-19.

The chain combines TRBV5-1 with TRBJ2-3; no reliable D call. Trimming pared 2 bases from V and 2 bases from J, leaving 9 bases between. Germline V lookup: CDR1 SGHRS, CDR2 YFSETQ. The CDR3 extends over 14 amino acids. CDR3: CASSLTAITDTQYF. CDR3 coding DNA: TGCGCCAGCAGCTTAACTGCAATCACAGATACGCAGTATTTT.

The chain uses TRBV5-8 and TRBJ2-7; D is uncertain. Germline assignment: CDR1 SGHTS and CDR2 YDEGEE. The ends were cut back, 4 bases at V and 1 base at J, with 12 bases in the middle. The CDR3 is made up of 14 amino acids. CDR3 protein: CASSIRVVSYEQYF. CDR3 nucleotides: TGTGCCAGCAGCATCCGGGTAGTTTCCTACGAGCAGTACTTC. Full variable domain (outside the CDR3, taken from reference TRBV5-8 and TRBJ2-7): EAGVTQSPTHLIKTRGQQATLRCSPISGHTSVYWYQQALGLGLQFLLWYDEGEERNRGNFPPRFSGRQFPNYSSELNVNALELEDSALYLCASSIRVVSYEQYFGPGTRLTVT.

The chain carries TRBV5-8 and TRBJ2-5; D is uncertain. From germline, CDR1 is SGHTS and CDR2 YDEGEE. The CDR3 loop spans 13 amino acids. Trimming stripped 5 bases from V and 5 bases from J, with 13 bases between. DNA for the CDR3: TGTGCCAGCAGGTCCCGCGGAACGGAGACCCAGTACTTC. Amino acid sequence: CASRSRGTETQYF. The full variable domain, completed using reference TRBV5-8 and TRBJ2-5, is EAGVTQSPTHLIKTRGQQATLRCSPISGHTSVYWYQQALGLGLQFLLWYDEGEERNRGNFPPRFSGRQFPNYSSELNVNALELEDSALYLCASRSRGTETQYFGPGTRLLVL.

The chain combines TRBV16 with TRBJ1-4, with D hard to call. V was trimmed by 1 base and J by 7 bases, leaving 13 bases between them. The V gene's germline CDR1 is KGHSY and CDR2 FQNENV. This CDR3 has 15 amino acids. CDR3 in amino acids: CASSQFGSVAEKLFF. CDR3 sequence (DNA): TGTGCCAGCAGCCAATTCGGCAGTGTAGCTGAAAAACTGTTTTTT.

The rearrangement uses TRBV10-3 and TRBJ2-2; 8 bases fit TRBD2. The CDR3 has 15 residues. Germline values: CDR1 ENHRY, CDR2 SYGVKD. V lost 11 bases, J lost 5 bases, and 13 bases stayed unmatched. CDR3 region: CASQRERLGTGELFF. In nucleotides, the CDR3 is TGTGCCTCCCAGCGGGAGAGGCTGGGTACCGGGGAGCTGTTTTTT.

With respect to this clone: Other DNA sequences from this sample encode an identical CDR3 as well. The chain joins TRBV6-5 to TRBJ1-2; 8 positions match TRBD1. The ends lost 4 bases at V and 1 base at J; junction bases unmatched: 5. The CDR3 covers 15 residues. In germline, CDR1 is MNHEY, CDR2 SVGAGI. The CDR3 reads CASSFGQGGNYGYTF. CDR3 sequence (DNA): TGTGCCAGCAGTTTTGGACAGGGAGGTAACTATGGCTACACCTTC.

V and J are TRBV24-1 and TRBJ1-1; D remains ambiguous. V was trimmed by 5 bases and J by 5 bases, leaving 11 bases between them. The germline V gene encodes CDR1 KGHDR and CDR2 SFDVKD. The CDR3 totals 13 residues. CDR3 bases: TGTGCCACCAGTGGGGCCGGGAAGACTGAAGCTTTCTTT. Translated, it gives CATSGAGKTEAFF.

V and J are TRBV3-1 (or the pseudogene TRBV3-2) and TRBJ2-1; D is possibly TRBD2 (5 bases). V was trimmed by 3 bases and J by 6 bases, leaving 18 bases between them. This CDR3 spans 16 amino acids. Per the germline V gene, CDR1 is LGHDT and CDR2 is YNNKEL (reference sequence). The CDR3 loop is CASSQNPLGSANEQFF. The CDR3 nucleotides read TGTGCCAGCAGCCAGAATCCCCTGGGTAGCGCCAATGAGCAGTTCTTC.

The chain carries TRBV5-6 and TRBJ1-3, with TRBD1 identical over 7 bases. After removal of 1 base from V and 3 bases from J, the junction contained 10 bases not matched to a gene. This CDR3 is 17 amino acids long. Germline V gene data show CDR1 as SGHDT and CDR2 as YYEEEE. The CDR3 reads CASSLSIRDSLGNTIYF. CDR3 sequence (DNA): TGTGCCAGCAGCTTGTCTATTCGGGACAGCCTTGGAAACACCATATATTTT.